Below are 23 T cell receptor beta chains sequenced from a single sample in a study of blood T cell repertoires in COVID-19 (dated by TCRdb to 2020 to 2022). The library was made by the immunoSEQ multiplex PCR assay. TCRdb provides this immuneACCESS table in a form limited to in-frame rearrangements. Some clones are lacking; in checked studies, under half of them reflect an unresolved V gene, and why the rest are absent is not known. A total of 95,000 to 120,000 clones appear in this sample, about four fifths of them only once. The ten largest clones add up to about 3.8% of the sample. The sequencing sample was made of peripheral blood. All receptors come from an older woman with acute or convalescent COVID-19.

This rearrangement joins TRBV4-2 to TRBJ2-1, with D perhaps matching TRBD2 (7 bases). CDR1 is LGHNA, CDR2 YNFKEQ, per germline. CDR3 length equals 18 residues. The ends were cut back, 3 bases at V and 5 bases at J, with 23 bases in the middle. The CDR3 DNA reads TGTGCCAGCAGCCAGCGTCTCGGGGGCGGGAGTTCCGACAATGAGCAGTTCTTC. Amino acid sequence: CASSQRLGGGSSDNEQFF.

This rearrangement joins TRBV6-5 to TRBJ1-6; 8 bases fit TRBD1. Germline V CDR1 and CDR2: MNHEY, SVGAGI. V shed 6 bases and J 7 bases; nucleotides not matched to a gene: 8. The CDR3 covers 15 residues. The CDR3 loop is CASSPPGTGNSPLHF. DNA for the CDR3: TGTGCCAGCAGCCCCCCCGGGACAGGAAATTCACCCCTCCACTTT.

The chain couples TRBV18 to TRBJ1-5; 7 bases fit TRBD1. From germline, CDR1 is KGHSH and CDR2 LQKENI. V shed 3 bases and J 4 bases; nucleotides not matched to a gene: 6. The length of the CDR3 is 15 residues. CDR3 bases: TGTGCCAGCTCACCGATACAGGGGAGTAATCAGCCCCAGCATTTT. Translating it yields CASSPIQGSNQPQHF.

The genes are TRBV5-1 and TRBJ1-4; TRBD1 agrees at 7 bases. The germline CDR1 and CDR2 sequences are SGHRS and YFSETQ. J was trimmed by 6 bases and V by 3 bases; bases with no gene match: 5. This CDR3 has 14 residues. The CDR3 DNA sequence: TGCGCCAGCAGCTGGGACAGAGGGGATGAAAAACTGTTTTTT. Its protein product is CASSWDRGDEKLFF.

The chain joins TRBV19 to TRBJ2-3; 7 bases are a match to TRBD2. The germline CDR1 and CDR2 sequences are LNHDA and SQIVND (reference sequence). This CDR3 region has 16 residues. Trimming cost V 0 bases and J 2 bases; bases outside gene matches: 5. As DNA, the CDR3 is TGTGCCAGTAGTATAGATGGCCTAGCGGCCACAGATACGCAGTATTTT. The encoded protein is CASSIDGLAATDTQYF.

This clone has just one count. J is TRBJ2-2 and V is TRBV12-3 or TRBV12-4; 8 nucleotides align to TRBD2. The trim removed 7 bases at V and 8 bases at J, leaving 6 bases unmatched. This CDR3 is built from 13 residues. CDR3 amino acids: CASNGGDSGELFF. The CDR3 DNA is TGTGCCAGCAACGGGGGGGATTCAGGGGAGCTGTTTTTT.

The chain combines TRBV28 with TRBJ2-1; 8 nucleotides line up with TRBD2. The CDR3 has 15 residues. The germline V gene has CDR1 MDHEN and CDR2 SYDVKM. Unmatched junction bases numbered 4, after V lost 2 bases and J lost 4 bases. CDR3 residues: CASSLGAGDYNEQFF. CDR3 nucleotide sequence: TGTGCCAGCAGTTTAGGAGCGGGAGATTACAATGAGCAGTTCTTC.

The DNA for the CDR3 is TGTGCCAGCAGTTCAGGCAGGGGGTATTCCTACGAGCAGTACTTC. Residues: CASSSGRGYSYEQYF. The V gene is TRBV28, the J gene TRBJ2-7; 7 bases agree with TRBD1. This CDR3 is built from 15 residues. V gave up 4 bases and J gave up 1 base; unmatched junction bases: 7. CDR1 and CDR2 from the germline V gene are MDHEN and SYDVKM.

The genes are TRBV9 and TRBJ1-5, with D possibly TRBD1 on 6 matching bases. The CDR3 extends over 13 amino acids. V dropped 1 base and J dropped 6 bases, with 8 bases sitting between them. CDR1 is SGDLS and CDR2 is YYNGEE in the germline V gene. The CDR3 loop is CASSVQGTQPQHF. CDR3 in DNA: TGTGCCAGCAGCGTACAGGGGACTCAGCCCCAGCATTTT.

The V and J genes are TRBV4-1 and TRBJ1-5, with D possibly matching TRBD1 (6 bases). V lost 3 bases and J 1 base, leaving 10 bases between the germline ends. Germline CDR1 is MGHRA and CDR2 is YSYEKL. The CDR3 covers 15 residues. The CDR3 DNA sequence: TGCGCCAGCAGCCAGCAGGGGAACAGCAATCAGCCCCAGCATTTT. Amino acids: CASSQQGNSNQPQHF.

The chain joins TRBV15 to TRBJ2-7; perhaps TRBD1 as D (5 bases). Trimming pared 0 bases from V and 6 bases from J, leaving 15 bases between. CDR1 LNHNV and CDR2 YYDKDF come from the germline V gene (reference sequence). CDR3 size: 15 residues. CDR3 sequence (DNA): TGTGCCACCAGCAGAGAACAGGCTTCTTCGTCCGAGCAGTACTTC. Amino acid sequence: CATSREQASSSEQYF.

The J gene is TRBJ1-6, the V gene TRBV7-9, with D possibly matching TRBD1 (5 bases). V was pared by 6 bases and J by 7 bases, with 13 bases between. The V gene's germline CDR1 is SEHNR and CDR2 FQNEAQ (reference sequence). The CDR3 sequence is 14 residues long. CDR3: CASSYGRDNSPLHF. For the CDR3, the DNA is TGTGCCAGCAGTTATGGGAGGGACAATTCACCCCTCCACTTT. The variable domain in full, completed from reference TRBV7-9 and TRBJ1-6, reads DTGVSQNPRHKITKRGQNVTFRCDPISEHNRLYWYRQTLGQGPEFLTYFQNEAQLEKSRLLSDRFSAERPKGSFSTLEIQRTEQGDSAMYLCASSYGRDNSPLHFGNGTRLTVT.

The J gene is TRBJ2-2, the V gene TRBV7-9, with 9 bases aligning to TRBD1. Per germline, CDR1 SEHNR and CDR2 FQNEAQ (reference sequence). The junction had 5 bases not matched to a gene; V was cut back by 5 bases and J by 4 bases. The CDR3 is 15 residues long. CDR3 nucleotide sequence: TGTGCCAGCAGCACCACAGGGGGCATCACCGGGGAGCTGTTTTTT. This codes for CASSTTGGITGELFF.

The chain uses TRBV30 and TRBJ2-3, with D unresolved. Germline CDR1 GTSNPN, CDR2 SVGIG (reference sequence). CDR3 length: 11 residues. Trimming cost V 2 bases and J 9 bases, with 9 bases left between them. CDR3 loop: CAWSNPGTQYF. In nucleotides, the CDR3 is TGTGCCTGGAGTAATCCAGGAACGCAGTATTTT.

V gene TRBV5-1 combines with J gene TRBJ1-5; 7 bases are a match to TRBD1. This CDR3 has 12 residues. V gave up 3 bases and J gave up 15 bases; unmatched junction bases: 9. Per germline, CDR1 SGHRS and CDR2 YFSETQ. The CDR3 region is CASSCPGGCGHF. CDR3 coding DNA: TGCGCCAGCAGCTGCCCAGGGGGGTGTGGGCATTTT.

The CDR3 DNA reads TGTGCCAGCAGCCAGCGATATCCGGGACTAGTTACAGGGGGGGAGCTGTTTTTT. Amino acids: CASSQRYPGLVTGGELFF. This rearrangement joins TRBV7-2 to TRBJ2-2; 8 bases line up with TRBD2. J lost 8 bases, V lost 5 bases, and 19 bases had no gene match. The CDR3 runs to 18 residues. Germline CDR1 and CDR2: SGHTA and FQGNSA.

The chain uses TRBV18 and TRBJ1-1, with D unclear. The germline V and J ends were trimmed by 2 bases and 4 bases, with 11 bases remaining between them. The germline CDR1 and CDR2 sequences are KGHSH and LQKENI. The CDR3 runs 14 residues. CDR3 nucleotides: TGTGCCAGCTCACCAGGAGGGTGGGGCACTGAAGCTTTCTTT. This sequence encodes CASSPGGWGTEAFF. The full variable domain, completed using reference TRBV18 and TRBJ1-1, is NAGVMQNPRHLVRRRGQEARLRCSPMKGHSHVYWYRQLPEEGLKFMVYLQKENIIDESGMPKERFSAEFPKEGPSILRIQQVVRGDSAAYFCASSPGGWGTEAFFGQGTRLTVV.

V usage is TRBV10-3 and J usage is TRBJ2-5; TRBD1 might be the D (6 bases). The germline V gene has CDR1 ENHRY and CDR2 SYGVKD. The CDR3 sequence is 13 residues long. Trimming cost V 4 bases and J 4 bases, with 10 bases left between them. The CDR3 reads CAISGGRGETQYF. The CDR3 DNA follows: TGTGCCATCAGTGGAGGCAGGGGAGAGACCCAGTACTTC.

The V and J genes are TRBV13 and TRBJ2-5, with 10 bases fitting TRBD2. The CDR3 length is 16 residues. Germline CDR1 is PRHDT and CDR2 is FYEKMQ (reference sequence). Trimming took 2 bases from V and 5 from J; bases not matched to a gene: 8. This CDR3 is CASSLSFTSGVETQYF. The CDR3 DNA is TGTGCCAGCAGCTTATCTTTTACTAGCGGGGTCGAGACCCAGTACTTC.

V and J are TRBV6-1 and TRBJ2-4, with 7 bases aligning to TRBD2. The germline V gene has CDR1 MNHNS and CDR2 SASEGT. CDR3 length equals 16 residues. V lost 2 bases and J lost 0; bases outside the gene matches: 4. CDR3 region: CASSEQWGGAKNIQYF. CDR3 in DNA: TGTGCCAGCAGTGAACAATGGGGGGGAGCCAAAAACATTCAGTACTTC.

This sequence joins TRBV3-1 (or the pseudogene TRBV3-2) and TRBJ1-1; TRBD1 matches at 9 bases. The CDR3 is made up of 17 amino acids. Germline loops: CDR1 LGHDT, CDR2 YNNKEL (reference sequence). The V and J ends lost 0 bases and 1 base, in that order; junction bases with no gene match: 6. The CDR3 coding sequence is TGTGCCAGCAGCCAAGATCCGGGGACAGGGCGGAACACTGAAGCTTTCTTT. This sequence encodes CASSQDPGTGRNTEAFF.

The chain is built from TRBV4-1 and TRBJ2-1; 7 bases match TRBD2. The CDR3 loop spans 20 amino acids. V trimming: 0 bases; J trimming: 4 bases; junction bases outside the gene matches: 18. Germline CDR1 and CDR2: MGHRA and YSYEKL. The chain's CDR3 is CASSQDTVRGRALRYNEQFF. The CDR3 coding sequence is TGCGCCAGCAGCCAAGACACCGTGAGAGGGAGGGCCCTCAGGTACAATGAGCAGTTCTTC.

This clone occurred once. The chain is built from TRBV7-2 and TRBJ1-2; D possibly corresponds to TRBD1 (5 bases). The V gene's germline CDR1 is SGHTA and CDR2 FQGNSA. V was shortened by 1 base and J by 7 bases, with 13 bases between the two germline ends. The CDR3 consists of 14 residues. The CDR3 nucleotides read TGTGCCAGCAGCTTAGACAGGCTACCTGCTGGCTACACCTTC. This codes for CASSLDRLPAGYTF.